These T cell receptor beta chains were read from a single sample in a study of blood T cell repertoires in COVID-19. The data were produced by immunoSEQ multiplex PCR, yet TCRdb's version contains in-frame clones alone and is incomplete. The table shows 150,000 to 200,000 clones, with over 75% occurring only once. The source material was PBMCs or T cells enriched from blood (not recorded which). Source of these receptors: a middle-aged man who had recovered from COVID-19. The CDR3 runs from the conserved cysteine through the conserved F or W. A D gene is named only where the DNA matches it firmly. Clone size is given for some rows only: seen once, a few or many times, or a class if the clone is expanded.

TRBV9,.,TRBJ1-2,TRBD1,CASSAGQYGYTF,TGTGCCAGCAGCGCGGGACAGTATGGCTACACCTTC
TRBV7-3,.,TRBJ1-3,.,CASTPRQRSGNTIYF,TGTGCCAGCACCCCCCGACAGCGCTCTGGAAACACCATATATTTT
TRBV5-1,.,TRBJ1-1,TRBD1,CASSLATGGERNTEAFF,TGCGCCAGCAGCTTGGCCACAGGGGGCGAAAGGAACACTGAAGCTTTCTTT
TRBV21-1,.,TRBJ1-5,.,CASSKADGTGEVREPQHF,TGTGCCAGCAGCAAAGCTGATGGGACAGGAGAGGTTCGGGAGCCCCAGCATTTT
TRBV27,.,TRBJ1-4,TRBD1,CASSRADRVGEKLFF,TGTGCCAGCAGTCGAGCCGACAGGGTGGGAGAAAAACTGTTTTTT
TRBV6-5,few,TRBJ2-7,.,CASRSHTYEQYF,TGTGCCAGCAGGTCACACACCTACGAGCAGTACTTC
TRBV29-1,.,TRBJ2-3,.,CSVGGEIADTQYF,TGCAGCGTTGGCGGAGAGATAGCAGATACGCAGTATTTT
TRBV9,once,TRBJ2-7,TRBD1,CASSPGTGPSYEQYF,TGTGCCAGCAGCCCTGGGACAGGGCCATCCTACGAGCAGTACTTC
TRBV19,.,TRBJ1-4,TRBD1,CASSTGGTNEKLFF,TGTGCCAGTAGTACAGGGGGTACTAATGAAAAACTGTTTTTT
TRBV3-1/TRBV3-2,.,TRBJ2-1,.,CASSPYPNEQFF,TGTGCCAGCAGCCCCTATCCCAATGAGCAGTTCTTC
TRBV9,.,TRBJ2-2,.,CASSVGTEKTNTGELFF,TGTGCCAGCAGCGTCGGAACAGAAAAGACGAACACCGGGGAGCTGTTTTTT
TRBV7-8,.,TRBJ1-4,.,CASSLQADPTNEKLFF,TGTGCCAGCAGCTTACAAGCGGATCCAACTAATGAAAAACTGTTTTTT
TRBV30,once,TRBJ1-6,.,CAWRGSYNSPLHF,TGTGCCTGGAGGGGCAGCTATAATTCACCCCTCCACTTT
TRBV6-4,.,TRBJ1-2,TRBD1,CASSSTGGKSYGYTF,TGTGCCAGCAGTTCCACAGGGGGTAAATCCTATGGCTACACCTTC
TRBV24-1,.,TRBJ2-3,TRBD1,CATSIGDRVTDTQYF,TGTGCCACTTCCATCGGGGACAGGGTGACAGATACGCAGTATTTT
TRBV7-8,once,TRBJ2-3,TRBD1,CASSLGYGTGRTDTQYF,TGTGCCAGCAGCTTAGGCTACGGGACAGGGCGCACAGATACGCAGTATTTT
TRBV5-1,.,TRBJ2-6,.,CASSSEPSGANVLTF,TGCGCCAGCAGCTCGGAGCCCTCTGGGGCCAACGTCCTGACTTTC
TRBV15,.,TRBJ1-5,TRBD1,CATSRARGQGPLYSNQPQHF,TGTGCCACCAGCAGAGCGAGGGGACAGGGGCCTTTGTATAGCAATCAGCCCCAGCATTTT
TRBV30,.,TRBJ1-1,.,CARAVDTEAFF,TGTGCCCGGGCGGTGGACACTGAAGCTTTCTTT
TRBV4-2,.,TRBJ2-1,.,CASSQGSLNEQFF,TGTGCCAGCAGCCAAGGGAGTCTCAATGAGCAGTTCTTC
TRBV7-3,.,TRBJ2-1,.,CASSRTGTHYNEQFF,TGTGCCAGCAGCCGCACCGGGACTCATTACAATGAGCAGTTCTTC
TRBV5-1,.,TRBJ2-5,TRBD1,CASSRDRQETQYF,TGCGCCAGCAGCCGGGACAGACAAGAGACCCAGTACTTC
TRBV24-1,few,TRBJ2-1,TRBD2,CATSDGRGGRSEQFF,TGTGCCACCAGTGATGGCCGGGGGGGGCGGAGTGAGCAGTTCTTC
TRBV2,once,TRBJ1-5,TRBD1,CASSAGTAYSNQPQHF,TGTGCCAGCAGTGCCGGGACAGCTTATAGCAATCAGCCCCAGCATTTT
TRBV3-1/TRBV3-2,.,TRBJ2-7,.,CASSQDWGGSYEQYF,TGTGCCAGCAGCCAAGATTGGGGGGGCAGCTACGAGCAGTACTTC
TRBV2,.,TRBJ2-3,.,CASSDWARTDTQYF,TGTGCCAGCAGTGATTGGGCACGCACAGATACGCAGTATTTT
TRBV27,once,TRBJ1-4,.,CASSSPVRGHEKLFF,TGTGCCAGCAGTTCCCCGGTCCGTGGGCATGAAAAACTGTTTTTT
TRBV7-7,.,TRBJ2-5,TRBD1,CASSLRTGGLQETQYF,TGTGCCAGCAGCTTACGAACAGGGGGACTCCAAGAGACCCAGTACTTC